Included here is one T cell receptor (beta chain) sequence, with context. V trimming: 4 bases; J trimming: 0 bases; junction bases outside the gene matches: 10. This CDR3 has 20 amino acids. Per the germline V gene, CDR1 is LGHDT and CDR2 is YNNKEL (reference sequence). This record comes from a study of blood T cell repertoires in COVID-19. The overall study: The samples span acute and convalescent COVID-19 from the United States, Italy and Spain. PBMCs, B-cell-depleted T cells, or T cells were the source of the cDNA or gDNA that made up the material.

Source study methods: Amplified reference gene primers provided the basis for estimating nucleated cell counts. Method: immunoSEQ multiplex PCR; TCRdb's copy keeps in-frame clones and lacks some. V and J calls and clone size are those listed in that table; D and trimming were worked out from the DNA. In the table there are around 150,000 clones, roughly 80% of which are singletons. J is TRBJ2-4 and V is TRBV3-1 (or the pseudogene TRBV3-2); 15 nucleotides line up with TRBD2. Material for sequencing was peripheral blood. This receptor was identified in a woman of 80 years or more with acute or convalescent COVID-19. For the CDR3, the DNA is TGTGCCAGCAGCCTATACGGGACTAGCGGGGGGATGGTAGCCAAAAACATTCAGTACTTC. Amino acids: CASSLYGTSGGMVAKNIQYF.